This record looks at one TCR beta chain sequence and its context. Original methodology: Reference gene primer amplification in the assay estimated nucleated cell counts. Sequencing was performed with immunoSEQ multiplex PCR; in TCRdb, only in-frame clones are kept and a portion is missing. V and J calls and clone size are copied from that table; D and trimming were computed from the DNA. The data hold 180,000 or so clones, with 70% to 85% observed a single time. These data belong to a study of blood T cell repertoires in COVID-19. About the study: The United States, Italy and Spain were the sources of the acute and convalescent COVID-19 samples.

CDR1 is SEHNR, CDR2 FQNEAQ, per germline (reference sequence). V lost 3 bases, J lost 0 bases, and 12 bases stayed unmatched. CDR3 length equals 19 residues. The sequencing sample was made of peripheral blood. The rearrangement joins TRBV7-9 to TRBJ2-1; 9 nucleotides line up with TRBD2. The TCR was taken from a human donor with acute or convalescent COVID-19. The donor label of this sample is uncertain. CDR3 DNA: TGTGCCAGCAGCTTCCCGACCCCATCAGCGGGAGGCTCCTACAATGAGCAGTTCTTC. It is translated as CASSFPTPSAGGSYNEQFF.